This entry features one T cell receptor beta chain sequence. These data come from a study of shared T cell receptors in the human thymus. The method was immunoSEQ multiplex PCR; TCRdb's version includes in-frame clones alone and lacks a portion of them. The profile shows more than 550,000 clones, approximately 83% of them singletons. The J segment lost 10 bases and the V segment lost 4 bases, leaving 6 bases of the junction unmatched. Germline V gene lookup returns CDR1 SEHNR and CDR2 FQNEAQ (reference sequence). CDR3 length: 13 amino acids. The data also belong to a second study, concerning human thymus T cells. As reported in that work: Infants served as donors; they were healthy and Finnish and were having corrective surgery for congenital heart defects. Thymus was obtained from resections taken during corrective heart surgery. Thymic and blood repertoires appeared to carry a bias in their V and J gene usage. Thymic repertoires overlap heavily among unrelated individuals, related research has reported.

The source of this sequence is a girl under three years old with a congenital heart defect. Sample: thymocytes. The rearrangement joins TRBV7-9 to TRBJ2-1, with TRBD1 matching over 8 bases. The CDR3 reads CASSSARDREQFF. The CDR3 nucleotides read TGTGCCAGCAGCTCAGCCCGGGACAGGGAGCAGTTCTTC.